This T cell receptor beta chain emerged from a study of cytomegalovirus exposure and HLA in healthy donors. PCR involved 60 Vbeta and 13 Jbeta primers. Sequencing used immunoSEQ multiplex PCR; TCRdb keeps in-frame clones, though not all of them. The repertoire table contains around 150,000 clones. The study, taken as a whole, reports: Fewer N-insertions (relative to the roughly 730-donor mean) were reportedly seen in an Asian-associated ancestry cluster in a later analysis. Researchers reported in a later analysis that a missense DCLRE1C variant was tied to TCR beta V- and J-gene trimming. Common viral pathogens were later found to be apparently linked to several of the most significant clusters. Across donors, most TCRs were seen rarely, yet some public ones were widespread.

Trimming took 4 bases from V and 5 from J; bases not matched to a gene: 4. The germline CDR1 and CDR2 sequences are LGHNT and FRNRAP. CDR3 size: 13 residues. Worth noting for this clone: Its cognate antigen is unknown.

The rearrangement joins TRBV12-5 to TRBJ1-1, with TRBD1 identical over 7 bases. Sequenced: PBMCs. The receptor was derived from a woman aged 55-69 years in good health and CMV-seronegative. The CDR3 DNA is TGTGCTAGTGGTTCAGCAGGGGGAACTGAAGCTTTCTTT. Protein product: CASGSAGGTEAFF.